This TCR beta chain was sequenced during a study of T cells in Graves' hyperthyroidism and ophthalmopathy. These patients, aged 18 to 65, had recently diagnosed hyperthyroidism lasting under 2 months. Researchers barred patients who had uncontrolled infection, other autoimmune disease, pregnancy or lactation. Findings and caveats of the study: The authors' 13 V-J model separated ophthalmopathy from stable hyperthyroidism.

The source material, RNA transcripts, was used to amplify TCR beta CDR3 regions. First-round RT-PCR targeting the TCR CDR3 was performed with the HTBI primer set. TCRdb recomputed calls from the multiplex PCR reads with MiXCR, one row per CDR3 protein. Of some 400,000 distinct CDR3 sequences listed, about a fifth are singletons. The CDR3 runs 14 residues. The junction had 3 bases not matched to a gene; V was cut back by 2 bases and J by 5 bases. From germline, CDR1 is SNHLY and CDR2 FYNNEI. This clonotype was seen more than once but under ten times. Its target is not known. The sample consisted of blood. The source of this sequence is a woman aged 18-35 years with Graves' hyperthyroidism. The chain employs TRBV2 and TRBJ2-5; 9 nucleotides match TRBD2. CDR3 sequence: CASSELAGGETQYF. CDR3 nucleotide sequence: TGTGCCAGCAGTGAATTGGCGGGGGGGGAGACCCAGTACTTC.